Listed below are T cell receptor beta chains from one sample, sequenced in a study of T cell repertoires in cytomegalovirus infection. No cognate antigen is known for these TCRs. From the reads, TCRdb called clonotypes with MiXCR, one entry per CDR3 protein. Of 700,000 to 850,000 distinct CDR3 sequences in the sample, over 25% were seen once. This material consisted of cultured CD8+ T cells from PBMCs, taken from culture after CMV antigen stimulation. The receptors come from a human donor in good health (CMV status not recorded). Some clones in this sample may be carry-over from other donors' samples. The CDR3 runs from the conserved cysteine through the conserved F or W. Fields, in order: clone size, D gene, J gene, V gene, CDR3 DNA, CDR3 protein. A D gene is named only where the DNA matches it firmly. Clone size is given for some rows only: seen once, a few or many times, or a class if the clone is expanded.

few | NA | TRBJ1-2 | TRBV11-2 | TGTGCCAGCAGCCCTCCGGGACTCTTGAACTATGGCTACACCTTC | CASSPPGLLNYGYTF
NA | TRBD1 | TRBJ1-1 | TRBV19 | TGTGCCAGTAGTACCCTTCGACAGGGGGCGAACACTGAAGCTTTCTTT | CASSTLRQGANTEAFF
NA | NA | TRBJ1-5 | TRBV7-2 | TGTGCCAGCAGATTGGGACAAAATCAGCCCCAGCATTTT | CASRLGQNQPQHF
NA | NA | TRBJ1-2 | TRBV7-2 | TGTGCCAGCAGCGCTCCCCCACTTGAGGACATCTATGGCTACACCTTC | CASSAPPLEDIYGYTF
many | NA | TRBJ2-5 | TRBV12-3/TRBV12-4 | TGTGCCAGCGGCCTAGCCCCAGTCTTGAAGACCCAGTACTTC | CASGLAPVLKTQYF
few | NA | TRBJ2-1 | TRBV7-6 | TGTGCCAGCAGCTCTAGCCCGGGGGACATAGCTCACAATGAGCAGTTCTTC | CASSSSPGDIAHNEQFF
NA | NA | TRBJ1-2 | TRBV27 | TGTGCCAGCAGTTTCGGCTCCTCGGTCTATGGCTACACCTTC | CASSFGSSVYGYTF
NA | TRBD1 | TRBJ1-2 | TRBV28 | TGTGCCAGCAGTTCCCACTCAGTTGATACAGGGGGCAGTAGGAACTATGGCTACACCTTC | CASSSHSVDTGGSRNYGYTF
NA | NA | TRBJ1-2 | TRBV14 | TGTGCCAGCAGCCAATACAGGCGCTATGGCTACACCTTC | CASSQYRRYGYTF
NA | TRBD2 | TRBJ2-1 | TRBV11-2 | TGTGCCAGCAGCGAGCCCCCTTTTACTAGCGGGGGAGAGGATGAGCAGTTCTTC | CASSEPPFTSGGEDEQFF
few | TRBD2 | TRBJ2-5 | TRBV27 | TGTGCCAGCAGTCCCGGACTAGCGGGGAACCGAGAGACCCAGTACTTC | CASSPGLAGNRETQYF
NA | NA | TRBJ2-1 | TRBV6-2/TRBV6-3 | TGTGCCAGCAGGGCACAGGGGGAGGGTGAGCAGTTCTTC | CASRAQGEGEQFF
NA | TRBD2 | TRBJ2-1 | TRBV6-1 | TGTGTCAGCAGTGAACTGGAACTAGCGGTTAATGAGCAGTTCTTC | CVSSELELAVNEQFF
few | NA | TRBJ1-5 | TRBV13 | TGTGCCAGCAGCTTAGGCCCACCGACAAGGGGCAGGCAGCCCCAGCATTTT | CASSLGPPTRGRQPQHF
few | NA | TRBJ1-3 | TRBV25-1 | TGTGCCAGCAGTGAATATTTCGGGAGAACGGGAAACACCATATATTTT | CASSEYFGRTGNTIYF
few | NA | TRBJ2-5 | TRBV2 | TGTGCCAGCATAGTCAGACAAGAGACCCAGTACTTC | CASIVRQETQYF
NA | TRBD1 | TRBJ2-1 | TRBV28 | TGTGCCAGCAGGTCTCCCCGACAGGGGGACGATATCAATGAGCAGTTCTTC | CASRSPRQGDDINEQFF